These 6 T cell receptor beta chains were sequenced from one sample in a study of blood T cell repertoires in COVID-19. Profiling relied on immunoSEQ multiplex PCR, and the TCRdb table lists in-frame clones only, not all of them. The sample has roughly 250,000 clones, about 86% seen once. The sample was PBMCs or T cells enriched from blood (not recorded which). These receptors were obtained from a woman aged 40 to 50 with acute COVID-19.

This clone was picked up one time. V usage is TRBV21-1 and J usage is TRBJ1-1; TRBD1 reflects the table's D call only, with no check against the DNA. TRBV21-1 is annotated as a pseudogene. CDR3 length: 18 residues. The CDR3 coding sequence is TGTGCCAGCAGCAAAACCTCGGGACAGGGGGCGAGAACCACTGAAGCTTTCTTT. Protein product: CASSKTSGQGARTTEAFF.

The V call is TRBV21-1, the J call TRBJ2-7; the tabulated D call, TRBD1, remains unverified against the DNA. TRBV21-1 corresponds to a pseudogene. This CDR3 has 15 residues. For the CDR3, the DNA is TGTGCCAGCAGCAAGCTCCGGGACACCCCCTACGAGCAGTACTTC. As protein: CASSKLRDTPYEQYF.

The V call is TRBV19, the J call TRBJ2-3; TRBD1 aligns across 8 bases. Germline V gene sequence: CDR1 LNHDA, CDR2 SQIVND (reference sequence). V was pared by 9 bases and J by 3 bases, with 11 bases of the junction left unmatched. The CDR3 runs to 15 residues. CDR3 DNA sequence: TGTGCCAGCACATTTGACAGGGGATCGACAGATACGCAGTATTTT. It is translated as CASTFDRGSTDTQYF.

V usage is TRBV12-3 or TRBV12-4 and J usage is TRBJ2-5; D uncertain. The CDR3 sequence is 13 residues long. Trimming shortened V by 3 bases and J by 2 bases, and 7 bases separated the two germline ends. The CDR3 DNA reads as TGTGCCAGCAGTTTCGCAGTACAAGAGACCCAGTACTTC. Translating gives CASSFAVQETQYF.

V is TRBV9 and J is TRBJ2-3; weak D call: TRBD2 (6 bases). The CDR3 is 12 amino acids. The V and J ends lost 6 bases and 4 bases respectively, with 9 bases between them. Germline CDR1 is SGDLS and CDR2 is YYNGEE. The CDR3 sequence: CASTGEADTQYF. In DNA form, the CDR3 reads TGTGCCAGCACCGGGGAGGCAGATACGCAGTATTTT.

This clone was picked up a small number of times. At the DNA level, this CDR3 is encoded by other sequences in the same sample as well. The V gene is TRBV4-2, the J gene TRBJ2-5; a possible D gene is TRBD2 (6 bases). Germline V CDR1 and CDR2: LGHNA, YNFKEQ. This CDR3 spans 15 amino acids. V dropped 0 bases and J dropped 1 base, with 9 bases sitting between them. DNA of the CDR3: TGTGCCAGCAGCCAAGATCGGGGGTCCCAAGAGACCCAGTACTTC. This sequence encodes CASSQDRGSQETQYF.